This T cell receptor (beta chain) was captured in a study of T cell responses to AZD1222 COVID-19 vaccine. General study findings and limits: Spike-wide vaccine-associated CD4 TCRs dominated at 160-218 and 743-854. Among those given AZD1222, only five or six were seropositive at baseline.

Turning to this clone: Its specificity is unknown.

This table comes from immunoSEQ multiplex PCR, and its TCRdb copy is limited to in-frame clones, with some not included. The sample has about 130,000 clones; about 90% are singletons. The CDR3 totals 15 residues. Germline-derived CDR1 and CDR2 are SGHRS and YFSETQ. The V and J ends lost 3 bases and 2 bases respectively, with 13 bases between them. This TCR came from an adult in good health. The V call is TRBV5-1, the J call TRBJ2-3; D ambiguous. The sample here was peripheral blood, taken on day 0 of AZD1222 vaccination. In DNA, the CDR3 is TGCGCCAGCAGCTACCGGACCGGCTACACAGATACGCAGTATTTT. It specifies CASSYRTGYTDTQYF.